The text below deals with one T cell receptor beta chain. Its antigen is unidentified. With 60 Vbeta and 13 Jbeta primers, the PCR was carried out. TCRdb's copy holds only in-frame clones and misses some; the assay was immunoSEQ multiplex PCR. Counted here are some 130,000 clones, over 60% occurring once; the ten biggest clones make up around 3.1%. Donors consisted of healthy bone marrow donors. This record comes from a study of cytomegalovirus exposure and HLA in healthy donors. Overall study results and limits: A link between a missense DCLRE1C variant and TCR beta V- and J-gene trimming emerged from a later analysis. A cluster of highly shared sequence variants was likely a sequencing artifact.

The germline V and J ends were trimmed by 3 bases and 8 bases, with 13 bases remaining between them. Per germline, CDR1 KGHSH and CDR2 LQKENI. The CDR3 runs 13 residues. Sequencing input: PBMCs. The TCR sequence derives from a middle-aged man in good health and CMV-seronegative. The J gene is TRBJ1-1, the V gene TRBV18, with D hard to call. DNA for the CDR3: TGTGCCAGCTCACCGAACACAGAATCAGAAGCTTTCTTT. Translation gives CASSPNTESEAFF.